Listed below are T cell receptor beta chains from one sample, sequenced in a study of OX40 agonist ivuxolimab in advanced cancers. The data were produced by immunoSEQ multiplex PCR, yet TCRdb's version contains in-frame clones alone and is incomplete. The repertoire holds tens of thousands of clones, with about four fifths as singletons. This specimen was CD4+ or CD8+ T cells sorted from blood, taken in a trial of the OX40 agonist ivuxolimab. These TCRs come from an adult with an advanced solid tumor such as melanoma, head and neck, liver or kidney cancer. Both conserved end residues are part of each CDR3. The D gene is left open where the match is weak. Clone size is stated in some rows and not others, as once, few, many or a class when expanded.

cdr3_length d_call j_call v_call clone_size cdr3_aa cdr3_nt
13 - TRBJ1-1 TRBV7-9 - CASRPPGDTEAFF TGTGCCAGCAGACCCCCAGGGGACACTGAAGCTTTCTTT
14 - TRBJ2-7 TRBV7-3 - CASSPSTGSYEQYF TGTGCCAGCAGCCCCTCCACGGGTTCCTACGAGCAGTACTTC
16 TRBD2 TRBJ2-3 TRBV28 few CASSPGTSGWTDTQYF TGTGCCAGCAGTCCGGGGACTAGCGGGTGGACAGATACGCAGTATTTT
15 TRBD1 TRBJ1-5 TRBV7-9 - CASSASGTGGQPQHF TGTGCCAGCAGTGCCTCCGGGACAGGGGGCCAGCCCCAGCATTTT
15 - TRBJ2-4 TRBV2 many CASSEPGGEGDIQYF TGTGCCAGCAGTGAGCCAGGGGGGGAAGGGGACATTCAGTACTTC
15 - TRBJ2-5 TRBV14 - CASSQENREWETQYF TGTGCCAGCAGCCAAGAAAACAGAGAGTGGGAGACCCAGTACTTC
14 - TRBJ2-2 TRBV29-1 - CSVVPQTSAGELFF TGCAGCGTTGTCCCCCAGACTTCAGCCGGGGAGCTGTTTTTT
15 - TRBJ2-1 TRBV7-3 once CASSLSGTHSTEQFF TGTGCCAGCAGCCTATCCGGGACGCACTCCACTGAGCAGTTCTTC
16 - TRBJ1-3 TRBV13 - CASSLDDRSSGNTIYF TGTGCCAGCAGCTTAGACGACAGGAGCTCTGGAAACACCATATATTTT
15 - TRBJ1-2 TRBV7-2 - CASSRLQEHAGSYTF TGTGCCAGCAGTCGATTACAGGAACACGCTGGGAGCTACACCTTC
12 - TRBJ2-7 TRBV15 - CATRGNTYEQYF TGTGCCACCAGGGGGAATACCTACGAGCAGTACTTC
11 - TRBJ1-2 TRBV6-5 - CASSSLYGYTF TGTGCCAGCAGTTCCCTCTATGGCTACACCTTC
13 - TRBJ2-5 TRBV7-9 - CASNPPAWETQYF TGTGCCAGCAACCCGCCGGCATGGGAGACCCAGTACTTC
14 - TRBJ2-3 TRBV9 - CASSVAGLTDTQYF TGTGCCAGCAGCGTAGCAGGGTTAACAGATACGCAGTATTTT
14 - TRBJ2-7 TRBV15 - CATSSGTPVHEQYF TGTGCCACCAGCAGCGGGACCCCGGTCCACGAGCAGTACTTC
12 - TRBJ2-7 TRBV6-4 - CASSDVVYEQYF TGTGCCAGCAGTGATGTGGTCTACGAGCAGTACTTC
17 TRBD1 TRBJ2-7 TRBV5-1 - CASSLEGSGTGNYEQYF TGCGCCAGCAGCTTGGAGGGGTCGGGGACAGGGAACTACGAGCAGTACTTC
15 - TRBJ1-1 TRBV4-3 - CASSPQRYTNTEAFF TGCGCCAGCAGCCCTCAAAGATATACGAACACTGAAGCTTTCTTT
14 - TRBJ2-7 TRBV7-6 few CASSLAGRYYEQYF TGTGCCAGCAGCTTAGCGGGGCGATACTACGAGCAGTACTTC
15 - TRBJ2-1 TRBV5-4 - CASSQASGSYNEQFF TGCGCCAGCAGCCAAGCGTCGGGCTCCTACAATGAGCAGTTCTTC
13 - TRBJ1-5 TRBV6-5 - CASSLVLNQPQHF TGTGCCAGCAGTCTCGTCCTTAATCAGCCCCAGCATTTT
15 TRBD1 TRBJ2-7 TRBV19 - CASSARDSYPVEQYF TGTGCCAGTAGTGCCCGGGACAGCTACCCTGTGGAGCAGTACTTC
14 - TRBJ1-2 TRBV6-1 - CASSEKFDGRGYTF TGTGCCAGCAGTGAAAAATTTGACGGACGGGGCTACACCTTC
11 - TRBJ2-1 TRBV6-1 - CASSEGYEQFF TGTGCCAGCAGTGAGGGCTATGAGCAGTTCTTC
16 - TRBJ2-5 TRBV13 once CASSLSGYYNQETQYF TGTGCCAGCAGCTTATCGGGATACTACAACCAAGAGACCCAGTACTTC
16 TRBD2 TRBJ2-1 TRBV19 - CASSNGLREIYNEQFF TGTGCCAGTAGTAACGGTTTGCGGGAGATTTACAATGAGCAGTTCTTC
16 TRBD1 TRBJ1-6 TRBV25-1 - CASSDLGTELYSPLHF TGTGCCAGCAGTGACCTTGGGACAGAACTTTATTCACCCCTCCACTTT
13 - TRBJ2-1 TRBV6-4 few CASSYYSYNEQFF TGTGCCAGCAGCTATTACTCCTACAATGAGCAGTTCTTC
14 TRBD2 TRBJ2-5 TRBV5-1 once CASSLAGEGETQYF TGCGCCAGCAGCCTTGCGGGAGAGGGGGAGACCCAGTACTTC
15 - TRBJ1-6 TRBV13 - CASSLNRVNNSPLHF TGTGCCAGCAGCTTGAACAGGGTTAATAATTCACCCCTCCACTTT
14 - TRBJ2-5 TRBV9 - CASSVGEGRETQYF TGTGCCAGCAGCGTAGGGGAAGGGAGGGAGACCCAGTACTTC
16 TRBD1 TRBJ1-2 TRBV4-2 - CASSSYPGQGDPGYTF TGTGCCAGCAGCTCCTACCCGGGACAGGGGGATCCCGGCTACACCTTC
14 - TRBJ2-7 TRBV5-4 - CASSPVGQVYEQYF TGTGCCAGCAGCCCAGTAGGGCAGGTCTACGAGCAGTACTTC